This T cell receptor beta chain derives from a study of T cell repertoires in cytomegalovirus infection. Study overall: It was recently identified HLA-C-restricted and well-studied HLA-B-restricted CMV epitopes that the study used. Indications came from public TCR beta signatures; they pointed to CMV infection and to a matching HLA type. Study observations and caveats: Across the ex vivo response, the dominant clonotypes were HLA-C-restricted CMV-specific TCR beta clonotypes. Cumulated frequencies of public TCR beta families served to identify carriers of CMV plus the relevant HLA.

MiXCR, applied by TCRdb to the reads, yields one record per CDR3 protein. The sample has about 470,000 distinct CDR3 sequences, roughly 46% seen once. V gave up 3 bases and J gave up 1 base, with 9 bases separating them. The CDR3 consists of 14 residues. Looked up from germline, CDR1 is LGHDT and CDR2 is YNNKEL (reference sequence). Turning to this clonotype: Its antigen is still unknown.

The sequences come from cultured PBMCs, collected from culture after CMV antigen stimulation. V usage is TRBV3-1 and J usage is TRBJ1-2; D is possibly TRBD1 (5 bases). This receptor was obtained from a human donor in good health (CMV status not recorded). Some clones in this sample may be carry-over from other donors' samples. The CDR3 sequence: CASSQGLNNYGYTF. In nucleotides, the CDR3 is TGTGCCAGCAGCCAGGGACTCAATAACTATGGCTACACCTTC.